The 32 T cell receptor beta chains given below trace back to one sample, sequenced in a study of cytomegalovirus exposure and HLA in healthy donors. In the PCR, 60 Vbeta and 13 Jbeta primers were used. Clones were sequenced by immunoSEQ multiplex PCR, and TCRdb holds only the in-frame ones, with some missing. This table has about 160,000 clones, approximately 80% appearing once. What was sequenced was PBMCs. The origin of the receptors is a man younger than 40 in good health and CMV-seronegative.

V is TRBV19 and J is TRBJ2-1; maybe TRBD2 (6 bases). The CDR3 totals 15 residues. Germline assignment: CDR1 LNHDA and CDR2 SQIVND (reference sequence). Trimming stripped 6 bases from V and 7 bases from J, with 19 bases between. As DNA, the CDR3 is TGTGCCAGTAGGCCGGGGAGCGGGTGGGCTAATGAGCAGTTCTTC. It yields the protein CASRPGSGWANEQFF.

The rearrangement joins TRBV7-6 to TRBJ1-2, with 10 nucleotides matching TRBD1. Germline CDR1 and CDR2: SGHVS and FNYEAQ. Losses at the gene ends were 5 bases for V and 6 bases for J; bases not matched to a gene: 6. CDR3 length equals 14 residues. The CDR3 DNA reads TGTGCCAGCAGCCCTTTTGGGACAGGGGATGGCTACACCTTC. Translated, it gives CASSPFGTGDGYTF.

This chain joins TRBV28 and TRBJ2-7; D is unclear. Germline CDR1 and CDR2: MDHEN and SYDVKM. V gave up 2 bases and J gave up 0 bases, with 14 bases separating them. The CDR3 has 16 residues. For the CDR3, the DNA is TGTGCCAGCAGTTTACCTATAGCCAAGCCCTCCTACGAGCAGTACTTC. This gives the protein CASSLPIAKPSYEQYF.

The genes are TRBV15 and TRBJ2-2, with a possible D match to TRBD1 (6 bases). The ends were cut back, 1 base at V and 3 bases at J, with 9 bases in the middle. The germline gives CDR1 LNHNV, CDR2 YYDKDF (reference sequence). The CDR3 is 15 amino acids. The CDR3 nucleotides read TGTGCCACCAGCAGAGGACAGGAGGACACCGGGGAGCTGTTTTTT. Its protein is CATSRGQEDTGELFF.

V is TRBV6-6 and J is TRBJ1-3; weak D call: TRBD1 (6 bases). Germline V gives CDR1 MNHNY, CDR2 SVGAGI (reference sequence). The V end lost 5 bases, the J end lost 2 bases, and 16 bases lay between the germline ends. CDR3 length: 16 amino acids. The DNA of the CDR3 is TGTGCCAGCAGTCTACAGGGATCGAGCACTGGAAACACCATATATTTT. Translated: CASSLQGSSTGNTIYF.

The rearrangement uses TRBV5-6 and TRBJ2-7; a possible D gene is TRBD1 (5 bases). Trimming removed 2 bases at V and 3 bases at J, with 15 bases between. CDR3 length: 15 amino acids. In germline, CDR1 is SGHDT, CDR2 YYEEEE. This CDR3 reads CASSFGQGRLYEQYF. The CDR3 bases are TGTGCCAGCAGCTTCGGGCAGGGAAGACTCTACGAGCAGTACTTC.

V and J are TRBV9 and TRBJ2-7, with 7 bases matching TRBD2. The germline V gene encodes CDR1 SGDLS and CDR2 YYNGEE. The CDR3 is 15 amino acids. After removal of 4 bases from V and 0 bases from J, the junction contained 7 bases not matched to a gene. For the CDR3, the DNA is TGTGCCAGCAGCAGAACTAGCGCCCGCTCCTACGAGCAGTACTTC. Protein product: CASSRTSARSYEQYF.

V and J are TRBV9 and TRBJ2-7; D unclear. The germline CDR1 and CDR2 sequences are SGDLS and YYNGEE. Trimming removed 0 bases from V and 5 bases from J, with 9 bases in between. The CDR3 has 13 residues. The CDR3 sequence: CASSVGLANEQYF. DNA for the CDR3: TGTGCCAGCAGCGTAGGGCTTGCCAACGAGCAGTACTTC.

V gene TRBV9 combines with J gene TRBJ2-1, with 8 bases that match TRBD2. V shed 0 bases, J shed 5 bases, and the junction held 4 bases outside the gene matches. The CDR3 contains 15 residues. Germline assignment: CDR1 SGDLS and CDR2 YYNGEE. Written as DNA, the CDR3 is TGTGCCAGCAGCGTAGCGAGTAGCGGGAACAATGAGCAGTTCTTC. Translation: CASSVASSGNNEQFF.

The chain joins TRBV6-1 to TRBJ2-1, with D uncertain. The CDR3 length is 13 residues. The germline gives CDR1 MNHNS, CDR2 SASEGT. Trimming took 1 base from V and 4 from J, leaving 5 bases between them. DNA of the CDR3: TGTGCCAGCAGTGAAGTAGTTTACAATGAGCAGTTCTTC. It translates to CASSEVVYNEQFF.

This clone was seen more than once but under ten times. The CDR3 coding sequence is TGTGCCAGCAGCTTTAGAGGGACAGGGAATTATGAGCAGTTCTTC. Residues: CASSFRGTGNYEQFF. The V and J genes are TRBV7-2 and TRBJ2-1, with TRBD1 matching 9 bases. Germline-derived CDR1 and CDR2 are SGHTA and FQGNSA. This CDR3 region has 15 residues. V trimming: 3 bases; J trimming: 8 bases; junction bases outside the gene matches: 8.

Written as DNA, the CDR3 is TGTGCCAGCAGTTGGGACAGGGGTTCGGTGGTTGATACGCAGTATTTT. Its translation is CASSWDRGSVVDTQYF. This chain joins TRBV28 and TRBJ2-3; 10 bases are a match to TRBD1. There are 16 residues in the CDR3. Trimming cost V 4 bases and J 6 bases; bases outside gene matches: 10. The germline CDR1 and CDR2 sequences are MDHEN and SYDVKM.

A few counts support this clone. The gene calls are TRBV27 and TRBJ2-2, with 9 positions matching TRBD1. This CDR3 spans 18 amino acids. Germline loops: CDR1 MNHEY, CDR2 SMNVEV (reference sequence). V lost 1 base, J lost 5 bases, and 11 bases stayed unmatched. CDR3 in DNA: TGTGCCAGCAGTTTATATCGTGGTGTCGGACAGGGGACCGGGGAGCTGTTTTTT. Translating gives CASSLYRGVGQGTGELFF.

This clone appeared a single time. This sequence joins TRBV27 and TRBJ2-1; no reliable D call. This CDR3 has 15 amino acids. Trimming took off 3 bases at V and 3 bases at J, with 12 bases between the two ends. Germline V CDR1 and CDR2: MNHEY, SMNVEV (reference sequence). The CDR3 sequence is CASSFSQTLYNEQFF. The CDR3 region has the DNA TGTGCCAGCAGTTTCTCCCAAACTCTCTACAATGAGCAGTTCTTC.

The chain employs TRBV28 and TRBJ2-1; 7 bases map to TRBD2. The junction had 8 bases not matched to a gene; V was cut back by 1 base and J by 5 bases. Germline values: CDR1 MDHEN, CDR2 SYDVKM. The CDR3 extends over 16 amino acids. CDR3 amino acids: CASSLFLSGIDNEQFF. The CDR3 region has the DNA TGTGCCAGCAGTTTATTTCTAAGCGGGATCGACAATGAGCAGTTCTTC. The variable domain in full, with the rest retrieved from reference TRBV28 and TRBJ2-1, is DVKVTQSSRYLVKRTGEKVFLECVQDMDHENMFWYRQDPGLGLRLIYFSYDVKMKEKGDIPEGYSVSREKKERFSLILESASTNQTSMYLCASSLFLSGIDNEQFFGPGTRLTVL.

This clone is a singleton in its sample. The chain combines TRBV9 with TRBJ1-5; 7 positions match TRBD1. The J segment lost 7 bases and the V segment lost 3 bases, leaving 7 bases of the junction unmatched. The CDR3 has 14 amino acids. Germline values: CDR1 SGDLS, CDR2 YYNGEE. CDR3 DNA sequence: TGTGCCAGCAGCGAAGGGACAGCCCGGCAGCCCCAGCATTTT. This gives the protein CASSEGTARQPQHF.

The CDR3, as DNA: TGTGCCAGCAGCTTAAAGGCGACAGGGACCGGGGAGCTGTTTTTT. Protein sequence: CASSLKATGTGELFF. The V gene is TRBV7-3, the J gene TRBJ2-2; the match to TRBD1 covers 7 bases. This CDR3 comprises 15 residues. Germline CDR1 reads SGHTA; CDR2 reads FQGTGA. V lost 1 base and J lost 5; bases outside the gene matches: 4.

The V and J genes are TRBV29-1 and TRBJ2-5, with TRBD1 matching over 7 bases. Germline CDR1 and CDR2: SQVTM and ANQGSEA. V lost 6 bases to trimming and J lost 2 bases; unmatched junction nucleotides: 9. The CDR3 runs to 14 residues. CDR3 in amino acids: CSVPEGAGQETQYF. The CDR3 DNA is TGCAGCGTCCCTGAGGGGGCAGGACAAGAGACCCAGTACTTC.

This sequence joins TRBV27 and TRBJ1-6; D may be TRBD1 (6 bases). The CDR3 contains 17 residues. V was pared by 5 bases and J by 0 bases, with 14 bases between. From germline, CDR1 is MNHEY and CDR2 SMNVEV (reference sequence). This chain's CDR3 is CASSRDIQSSYNSPLHF. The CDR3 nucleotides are TGTGCCAGCAGTCGGGACATTCAGAGCTCCTATAATTCACCCCTCCACTTT.

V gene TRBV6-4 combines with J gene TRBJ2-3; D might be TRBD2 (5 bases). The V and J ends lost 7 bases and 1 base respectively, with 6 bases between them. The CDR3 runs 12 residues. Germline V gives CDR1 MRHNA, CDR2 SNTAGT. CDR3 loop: CASMRGTDTQYF. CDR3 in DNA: TGTGCCAGCATGAGGGGCACAGATACGCAGTATTTT.

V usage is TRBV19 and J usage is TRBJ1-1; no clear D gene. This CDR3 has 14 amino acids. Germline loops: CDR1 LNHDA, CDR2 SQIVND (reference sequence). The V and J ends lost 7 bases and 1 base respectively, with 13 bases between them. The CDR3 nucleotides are TGTGCCAGTATCGGGTTCGGTGAGAACACTGAAGCTTTCTTT. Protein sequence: CASIGFGENTEAFF. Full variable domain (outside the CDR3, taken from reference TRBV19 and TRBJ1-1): DGGITQSPKYLFRKEGQNVTLSCEQNLNHDAMYWYRQDPGQGLRLIYYSQIVNDFQKGDIAEGYSVSREKKESFPLTVTSAQKNPTAFYLCASIGFGENTEAFFGQGTRLTVV.

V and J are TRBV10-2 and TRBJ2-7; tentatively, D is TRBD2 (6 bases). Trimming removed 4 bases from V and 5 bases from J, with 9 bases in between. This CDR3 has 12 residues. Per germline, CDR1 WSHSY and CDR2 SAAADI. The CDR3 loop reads CASSVGGNEQYF. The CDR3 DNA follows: TGCGCCAGCAGTGTGGGGGGAAACGAGCAGTACTTC.

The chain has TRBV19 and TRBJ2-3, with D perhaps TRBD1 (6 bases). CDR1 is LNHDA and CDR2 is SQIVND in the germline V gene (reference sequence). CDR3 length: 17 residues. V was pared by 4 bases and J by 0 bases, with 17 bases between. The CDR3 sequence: CASSTTDRWPSTDTQYF. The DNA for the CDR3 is TGTGCCAGTAGTACTACCGACAGGTGGCCTAGCACAGATACGCAGTATTTT.

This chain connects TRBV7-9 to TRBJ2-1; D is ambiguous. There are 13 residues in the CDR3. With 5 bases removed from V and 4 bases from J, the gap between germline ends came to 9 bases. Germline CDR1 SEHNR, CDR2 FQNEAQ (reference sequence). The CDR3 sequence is CASSPLPYNEQFF. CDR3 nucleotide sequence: TGTGCCAGCAGCCCCCTCCCTTACAATGAGCAGTTCTTC.

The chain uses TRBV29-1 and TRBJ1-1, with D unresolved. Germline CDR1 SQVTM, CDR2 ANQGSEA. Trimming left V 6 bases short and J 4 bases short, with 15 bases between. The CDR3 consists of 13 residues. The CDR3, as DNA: TGCAGCGTATCCTCAGGTTTGGGCACTGAAGCTTTCTTT. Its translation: CSVSSGLGTEAFF.

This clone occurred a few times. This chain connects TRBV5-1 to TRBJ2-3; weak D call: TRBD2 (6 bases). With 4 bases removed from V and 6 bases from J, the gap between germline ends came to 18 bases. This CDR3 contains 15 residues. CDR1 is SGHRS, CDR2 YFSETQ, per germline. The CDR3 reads CASSPLSGSTDTQYF. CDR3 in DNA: TGCGCCAGCAGCCCCCTTAGCGGCAGTACCGATACGCAGTATTTT.

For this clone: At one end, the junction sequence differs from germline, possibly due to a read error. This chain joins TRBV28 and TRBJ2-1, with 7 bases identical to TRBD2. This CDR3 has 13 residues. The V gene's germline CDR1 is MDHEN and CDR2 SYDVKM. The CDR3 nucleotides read TGTGCCAGCAGCTTTCGGGACTACGATGAGCAGTTCTTC. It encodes CASSFRDYDEQFF. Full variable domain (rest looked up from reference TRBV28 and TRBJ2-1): DVKVTQSSRYLVKRTGEKVFLECVQDMDHENMFWYRQDPGLGLRLIYFSYDVKMKEKGDIPEGYSVSREKKERFSLILESASTNQTSMYLCASSFRDYDEQFFGPGTRLTVL.

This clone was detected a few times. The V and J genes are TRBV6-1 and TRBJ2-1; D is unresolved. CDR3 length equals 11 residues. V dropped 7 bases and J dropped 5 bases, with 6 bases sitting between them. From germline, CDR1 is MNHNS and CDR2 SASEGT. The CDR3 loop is CASTQNNEQFF. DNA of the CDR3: TGTGCCAGCACCCAAAACAATGAGCAGTTCTTC.

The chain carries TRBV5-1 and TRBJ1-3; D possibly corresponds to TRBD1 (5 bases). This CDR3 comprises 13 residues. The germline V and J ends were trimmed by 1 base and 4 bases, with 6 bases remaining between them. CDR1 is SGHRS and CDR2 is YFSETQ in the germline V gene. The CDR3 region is CASSLRQGNTIYF. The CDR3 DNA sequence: TGCGCCAGCAGCTTGAGACAGGGAAACACCATATATTTT.

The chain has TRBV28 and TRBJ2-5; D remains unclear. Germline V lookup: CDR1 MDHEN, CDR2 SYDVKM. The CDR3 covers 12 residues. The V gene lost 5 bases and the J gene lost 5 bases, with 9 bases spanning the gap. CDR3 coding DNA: TGTGCCAGCAGTCCGAAACGGGAGACCCAGTACTTC. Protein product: CASSPKRETQYF.

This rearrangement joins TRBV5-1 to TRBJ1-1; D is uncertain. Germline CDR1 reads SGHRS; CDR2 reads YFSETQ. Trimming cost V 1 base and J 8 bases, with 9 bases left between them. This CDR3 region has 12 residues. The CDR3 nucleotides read TGCGCCAGCAGCTTGTCGGGTACCGAAGCTTTCTTT. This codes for CASSLSGTEAFF.

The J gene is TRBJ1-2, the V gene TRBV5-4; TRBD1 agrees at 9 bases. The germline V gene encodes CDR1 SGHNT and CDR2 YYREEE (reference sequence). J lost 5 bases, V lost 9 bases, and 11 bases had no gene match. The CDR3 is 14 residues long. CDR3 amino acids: CATQVTGGNYGYTF. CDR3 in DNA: TGTGCCACCCAGGTGACAGGGGGTAATTATGGCTACACCTTC.